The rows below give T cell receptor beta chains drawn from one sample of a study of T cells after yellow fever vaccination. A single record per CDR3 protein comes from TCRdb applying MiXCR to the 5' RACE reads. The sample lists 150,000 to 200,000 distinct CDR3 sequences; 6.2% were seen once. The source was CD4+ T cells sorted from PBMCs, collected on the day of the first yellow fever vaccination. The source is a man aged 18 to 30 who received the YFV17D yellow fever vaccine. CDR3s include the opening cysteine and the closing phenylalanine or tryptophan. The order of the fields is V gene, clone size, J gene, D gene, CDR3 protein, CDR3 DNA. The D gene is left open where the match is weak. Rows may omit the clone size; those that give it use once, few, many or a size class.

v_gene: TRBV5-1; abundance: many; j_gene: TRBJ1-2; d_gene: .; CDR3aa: CASTDGRAYGYTF; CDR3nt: TGCGCCAGCACGGACGGAAGGGCCTATGGCTACACCTTC
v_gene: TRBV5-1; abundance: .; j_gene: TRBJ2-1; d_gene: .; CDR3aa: CASSLAWGATYNEQFF; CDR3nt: TGCGCCAGCAGCTTGGCGTGGGGGGCGACCTACAATGAGCAGTTCTTC
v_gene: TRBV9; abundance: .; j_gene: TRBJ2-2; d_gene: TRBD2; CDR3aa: CASSVLGLGGTGELFF; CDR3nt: TGTGCCAGCAGCGTCCTGGGCCTCGGGGGGACCGGGGAGCTGTTTTTT
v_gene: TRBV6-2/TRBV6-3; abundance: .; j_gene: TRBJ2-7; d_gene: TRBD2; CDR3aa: CASSSWTSGGRRAGEQYF; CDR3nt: TGTGCCAGCAGTTCCTGGACTAGCGGGGGCCGAAGAGCAGGCGAGCAGTACTTC
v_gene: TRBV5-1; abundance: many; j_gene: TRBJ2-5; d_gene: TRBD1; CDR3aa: CASSLWDRGLETQYF; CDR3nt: TGCGCCAGCAGCTTGTGGGACAGGGGGCTAGAGACCCAGTACTTC
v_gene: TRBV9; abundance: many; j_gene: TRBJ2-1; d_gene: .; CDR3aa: CASSPSFNEQFF; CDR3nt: TGTGCCAGCAGCCCTAGTTTCAATGAGCAGTTCTTC
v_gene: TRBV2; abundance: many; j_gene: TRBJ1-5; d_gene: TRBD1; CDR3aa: CASDRGGQPQHF; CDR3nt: TGTGCCAGCGACAGGGGAGGTCAGCCCCAGCATTTT
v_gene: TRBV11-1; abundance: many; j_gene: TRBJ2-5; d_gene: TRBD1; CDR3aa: CASSSGTVLQETQYF; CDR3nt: TGTGCCAGCAGCTCCGGGACAGTCCTACAAGAGACCCAGTACTTC
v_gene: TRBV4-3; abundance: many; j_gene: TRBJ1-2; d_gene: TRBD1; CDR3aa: CASRNLRTGDNYGYTF; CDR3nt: TGCGCCAGCAGGAACCTGCGGACAGGGGATAACTATGGCTACACCTTC
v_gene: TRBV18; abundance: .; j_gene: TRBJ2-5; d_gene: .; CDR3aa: CASSPGRTETQYF; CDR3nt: TGTGCCAGCTCACCGGGCAGAACAGAGACCCAGTACTTC
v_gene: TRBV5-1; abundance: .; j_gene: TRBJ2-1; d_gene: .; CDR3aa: CASSLGGPSEQFF; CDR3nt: TGCGCCAGCAGCTTGGGGGGGCCTAGCGAGCAGTTCTTC
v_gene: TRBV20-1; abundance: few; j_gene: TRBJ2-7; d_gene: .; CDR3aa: CSAWTAYEQYF; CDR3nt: TGCAGTGCCTGGACAGCATACGAGCAGTACTTC
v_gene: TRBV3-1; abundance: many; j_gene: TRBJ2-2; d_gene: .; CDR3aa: CASSQGHGYGELFF; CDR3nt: TGTGCCAGCAGCCAAGGTCACGGTTACGGGGAGCTGTTTTTT
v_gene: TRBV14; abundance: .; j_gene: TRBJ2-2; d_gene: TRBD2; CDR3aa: CASSHLSGGTHTGELFF; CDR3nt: TGTGCCAGCAGCCATTTAAGCGGGGGAACACACACCGGGGAGCTGTTTTTT
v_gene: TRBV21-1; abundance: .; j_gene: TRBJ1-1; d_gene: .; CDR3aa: CASSKAAGNTEAFF; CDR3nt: TGTGCCAGCAGCAAAGCAGCAGGGAACACTGAAGCTTTCTTT
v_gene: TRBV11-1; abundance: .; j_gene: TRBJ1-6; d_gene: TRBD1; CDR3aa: CASSSARKTGAGYNSPLHF; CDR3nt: TGTGCCAGCAGCTCGGCCCGAAAAACAGGGGCTGGGTATAATTCACCCCTCCACTTT
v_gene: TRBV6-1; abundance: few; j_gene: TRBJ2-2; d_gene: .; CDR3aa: CASNANTGTGELFF; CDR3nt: TGTGCCAGCAACGCGAATACAGGGACCGGGGAGCTGTTTTTT
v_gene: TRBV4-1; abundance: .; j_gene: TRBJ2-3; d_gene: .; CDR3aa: CASSQVAVTDTQYF; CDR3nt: TGCGCCAGCAGCCAAGTTGCGGTCACAGATACGCAGTATTTT
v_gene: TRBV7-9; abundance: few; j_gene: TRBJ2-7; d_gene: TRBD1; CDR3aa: CASSRSGTVLSYEQYF; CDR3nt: TGTGCCAGCAGCCGATCCGGGACAGTACTCTCCTACGAGCAGTACTTC
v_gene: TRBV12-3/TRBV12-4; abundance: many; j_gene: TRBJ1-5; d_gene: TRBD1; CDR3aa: CASSFRQGDGQPQHF; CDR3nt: TGTGCCAGCAGTTTCAGACAGGGGGACGGTCAGCCCCAGCATTTT
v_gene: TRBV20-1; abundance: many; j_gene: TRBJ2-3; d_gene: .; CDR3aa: CSASTGAGVTDTQYF; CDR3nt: TGCAGTGCTTCAACGGGGGCGGGGGTCACAGATACGCAGTATTTT
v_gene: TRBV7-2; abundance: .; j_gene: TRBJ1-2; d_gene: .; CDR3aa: CASSYPLYYGYTF; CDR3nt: TGTGCCAGCAGTTATCCGCTGTACTATGGCTACACCTTC
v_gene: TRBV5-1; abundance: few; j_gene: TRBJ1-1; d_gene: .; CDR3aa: CASSGDTGSSTEAFF; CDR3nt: TGCGCCAGCAGCGGAGACACAGGGTCGAGCACTGAAGCTTTCTTT
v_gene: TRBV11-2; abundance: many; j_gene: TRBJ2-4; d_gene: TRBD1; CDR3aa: CASGTGVLAKNIQYF; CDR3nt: TGTGCCAGCGGTACAGGGGTTTTAGCCAAAAACATTCAGTACTTC
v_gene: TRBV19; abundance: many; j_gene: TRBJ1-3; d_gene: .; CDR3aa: CASSIAGPAGNTIYF; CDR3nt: TGTGCCAGTAGTATTGCCGGGCCTGCTGGAAACACCATATATTTT
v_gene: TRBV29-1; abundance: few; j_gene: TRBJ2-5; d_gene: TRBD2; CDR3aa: CSVAGTWGGETQYF; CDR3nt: TGCAGCGTAGCCGGGACTTGGGGAGGGGAGACCCAGTACTTC
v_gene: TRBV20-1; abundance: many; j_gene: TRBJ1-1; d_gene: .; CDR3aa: CSARKSTEAFF; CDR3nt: TGCAGTGCTAGGAAAAGTACTGAAGCTTTCTTT
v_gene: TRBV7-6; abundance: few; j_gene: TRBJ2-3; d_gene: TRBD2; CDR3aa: CASSVSGTSGGVPDTQYF; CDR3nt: TGTGCCAGCAGCGTGAGTGGGACTAGCGGGGGGGTCCCAGATACGCAGTATTTT
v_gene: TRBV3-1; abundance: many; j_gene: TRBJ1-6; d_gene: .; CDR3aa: CASSQAGSVSPLHF; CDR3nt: TGTGCCAGCAGCCAAGCCGGAAGTGTCTCACCCCTCCACTTT
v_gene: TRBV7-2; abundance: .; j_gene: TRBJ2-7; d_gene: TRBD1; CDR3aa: CASSLRFGTGAYEQYF; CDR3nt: TGTGCCAGCAGCTTACGATTCGGGACAGGGGCCTACGAGCAGTACTTC
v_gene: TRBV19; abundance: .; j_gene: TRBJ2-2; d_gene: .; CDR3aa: CASSGYHTGELFF; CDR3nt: TGTGCCAGTAGTGGATATCACACCGGGGAGCTGTTTTTT
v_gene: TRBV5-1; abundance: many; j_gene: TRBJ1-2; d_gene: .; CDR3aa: CASSRTPDGYTF; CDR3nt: TGCGCCAGCTCGAGGACACCTGATGGCTACACCTTC
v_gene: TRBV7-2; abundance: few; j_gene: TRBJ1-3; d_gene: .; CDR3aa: CASSLGDTIYF; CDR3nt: TGTGCCAGCAGCTTAGGGGACACCATATATTTT
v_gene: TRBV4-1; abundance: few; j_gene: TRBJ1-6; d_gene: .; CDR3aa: CASGLGSSYNSPLHF; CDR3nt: TGCGCCAGCGGTCTGGGGAGCTCCTATAATTCACCCCTCCACTTT
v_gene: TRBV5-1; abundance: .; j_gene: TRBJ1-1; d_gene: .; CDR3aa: CASSLARLGDTEAFF; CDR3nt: TGCGCCAGCAGCTTGGCCCGCCTGGGGGACACTGAAGCTTTCTTT
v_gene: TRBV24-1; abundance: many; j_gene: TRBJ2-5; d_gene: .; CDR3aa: CATSQTKETQYF; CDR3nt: TGTGCCACCAGTCAGACGAAAGAGACCCAGTACTTC
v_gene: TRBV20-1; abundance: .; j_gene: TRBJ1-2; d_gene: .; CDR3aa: CSANDPRQRSYGYTF; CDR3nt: TGCAGTGCGAACGATCCCCGACAGAGATCCTATGGCTACACCTTC
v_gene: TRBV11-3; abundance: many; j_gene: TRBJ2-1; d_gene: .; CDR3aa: CASSLRGNFNEQFF; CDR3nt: TGTGCCAGCAGTCTAAGGGGCAACTTCAATGAGCAGTTCTTC
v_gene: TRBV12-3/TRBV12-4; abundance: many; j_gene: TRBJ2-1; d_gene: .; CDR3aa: CASSLSGGINEQFF; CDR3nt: TGTGCCAGCAGTTTAAGTGGGGGGATAAATGAGCAGTTCTTC
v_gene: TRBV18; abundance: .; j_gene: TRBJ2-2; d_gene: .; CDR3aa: CASSPTLQGWGTGELFF; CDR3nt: TGTGCCAGCTCACCGACCCTTCAGGGCTGGGGCACCGGGGAGCTGTTTTTT
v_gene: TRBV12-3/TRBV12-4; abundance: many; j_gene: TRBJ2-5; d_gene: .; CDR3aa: CASSWEGGLQYF; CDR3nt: TGTGCCAGCAGCTGGGAGGGGGGTCTACAGTACTTC
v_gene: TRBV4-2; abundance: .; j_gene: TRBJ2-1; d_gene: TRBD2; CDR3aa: CASSQAVASGGLSSYNEQFF; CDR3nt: TGTGCCAGCAGCCAAGCGGTCGCTAGCGGGGGGCTCAGCTCCTACAATGAGCAGTTCTTC
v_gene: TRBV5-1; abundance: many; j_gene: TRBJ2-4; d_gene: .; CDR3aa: CASSQRGELAKNIQYF; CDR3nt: TGCGCCAGCAGCCAAAGGGGAGAACTAGCCAAAAACATTCAGTACTTC
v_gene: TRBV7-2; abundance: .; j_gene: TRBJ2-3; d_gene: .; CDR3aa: CASSYNGRQEYF; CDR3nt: TGTGCCAGCAGCTATAATGGCAGGCAGGAGTATTTT
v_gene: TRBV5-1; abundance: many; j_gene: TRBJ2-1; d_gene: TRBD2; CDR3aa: CASSTGLAGVQSSYNEQFF; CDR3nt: TGCGCCAGCAGCACGGGACTAGCGGGGGTCCAGAGCTCCTACAATGAGCAGTTCTTC
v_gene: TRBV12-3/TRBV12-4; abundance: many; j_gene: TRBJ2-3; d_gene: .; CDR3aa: CASSSTRSDTQYF; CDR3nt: TGTGCCAGCAGTTCGACTAGATCAGATACGCAGTATTTT
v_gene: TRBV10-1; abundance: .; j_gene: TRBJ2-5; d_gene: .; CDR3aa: CTSSAGGETQYF; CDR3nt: TGCACCAGCAGTGCCGGGGGTGAGACCCAGTACTTC
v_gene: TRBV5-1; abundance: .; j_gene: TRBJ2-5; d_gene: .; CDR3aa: CASSLAVGGVGQETQYF; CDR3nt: TGCGCCAGCAGCTTGGCCGTCGGAGGGGTGGGCCAAGAGACCCAGTACTTC
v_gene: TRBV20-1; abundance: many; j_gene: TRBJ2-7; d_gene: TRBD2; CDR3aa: CSAGTISYEQYF; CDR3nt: TGCAGTGCCGGGACTATCTCCTACGAGCAGTACTTC
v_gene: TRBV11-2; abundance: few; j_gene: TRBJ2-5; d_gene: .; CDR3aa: CASSFGAEETQYF; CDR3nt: TGTGCCAGCAGCTTCGGAGCGGAAGAGACCCAGTACTTC
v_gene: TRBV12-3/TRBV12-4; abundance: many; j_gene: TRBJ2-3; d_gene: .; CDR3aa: CASSYGAYTDTQYF; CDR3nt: TGTGCCAGCAGTTATGGGGCCTACACAGATACGCAGTATTTT
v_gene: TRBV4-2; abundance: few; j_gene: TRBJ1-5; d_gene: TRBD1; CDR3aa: CASSQGGRQGRGAQHF; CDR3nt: TGTGCCAGCAGCCAAGGGGGACGACAGGGGCGGGGGGCCCAGCATTTT
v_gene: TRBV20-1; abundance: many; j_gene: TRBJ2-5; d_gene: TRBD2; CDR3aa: CSARWEGSGQETQYF; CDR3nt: TGCAGTGCTAGGTGGGAGGGTAGCGGACAAGAGACCCAGTACTTC
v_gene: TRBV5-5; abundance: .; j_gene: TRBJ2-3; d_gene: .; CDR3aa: CASSPRVLRTDTQYF; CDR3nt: TGTGCCAGCAGTCCTAGGGTCCTCCGCACAGATACGCAGTATTTT
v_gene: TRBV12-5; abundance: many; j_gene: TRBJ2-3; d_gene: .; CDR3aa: CASGLRAGARDTQYF; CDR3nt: TGTGCTAGTGGTTTGCGGGCAGGGGCGCGGGATACGCAGTATTTT
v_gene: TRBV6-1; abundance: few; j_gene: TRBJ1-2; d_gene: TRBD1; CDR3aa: CASSRDRELFGPYTF; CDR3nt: TGTGCCAGCAGCCGGGACAGGGAACTCTTCGGGCCCTACACCTTC
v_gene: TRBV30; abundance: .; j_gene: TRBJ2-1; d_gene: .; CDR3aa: CAWRAYNEQFF; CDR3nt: TGTGCCTGGAGAGCCTACAATGAGCAGTTCTTC
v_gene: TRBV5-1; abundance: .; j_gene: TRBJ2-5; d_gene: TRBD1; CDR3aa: CASTRDRGVQETQYF; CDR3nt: TGCGCCAGCACCAGGGACAGGGGGGTGCAAGAGACCCAGTACTTC